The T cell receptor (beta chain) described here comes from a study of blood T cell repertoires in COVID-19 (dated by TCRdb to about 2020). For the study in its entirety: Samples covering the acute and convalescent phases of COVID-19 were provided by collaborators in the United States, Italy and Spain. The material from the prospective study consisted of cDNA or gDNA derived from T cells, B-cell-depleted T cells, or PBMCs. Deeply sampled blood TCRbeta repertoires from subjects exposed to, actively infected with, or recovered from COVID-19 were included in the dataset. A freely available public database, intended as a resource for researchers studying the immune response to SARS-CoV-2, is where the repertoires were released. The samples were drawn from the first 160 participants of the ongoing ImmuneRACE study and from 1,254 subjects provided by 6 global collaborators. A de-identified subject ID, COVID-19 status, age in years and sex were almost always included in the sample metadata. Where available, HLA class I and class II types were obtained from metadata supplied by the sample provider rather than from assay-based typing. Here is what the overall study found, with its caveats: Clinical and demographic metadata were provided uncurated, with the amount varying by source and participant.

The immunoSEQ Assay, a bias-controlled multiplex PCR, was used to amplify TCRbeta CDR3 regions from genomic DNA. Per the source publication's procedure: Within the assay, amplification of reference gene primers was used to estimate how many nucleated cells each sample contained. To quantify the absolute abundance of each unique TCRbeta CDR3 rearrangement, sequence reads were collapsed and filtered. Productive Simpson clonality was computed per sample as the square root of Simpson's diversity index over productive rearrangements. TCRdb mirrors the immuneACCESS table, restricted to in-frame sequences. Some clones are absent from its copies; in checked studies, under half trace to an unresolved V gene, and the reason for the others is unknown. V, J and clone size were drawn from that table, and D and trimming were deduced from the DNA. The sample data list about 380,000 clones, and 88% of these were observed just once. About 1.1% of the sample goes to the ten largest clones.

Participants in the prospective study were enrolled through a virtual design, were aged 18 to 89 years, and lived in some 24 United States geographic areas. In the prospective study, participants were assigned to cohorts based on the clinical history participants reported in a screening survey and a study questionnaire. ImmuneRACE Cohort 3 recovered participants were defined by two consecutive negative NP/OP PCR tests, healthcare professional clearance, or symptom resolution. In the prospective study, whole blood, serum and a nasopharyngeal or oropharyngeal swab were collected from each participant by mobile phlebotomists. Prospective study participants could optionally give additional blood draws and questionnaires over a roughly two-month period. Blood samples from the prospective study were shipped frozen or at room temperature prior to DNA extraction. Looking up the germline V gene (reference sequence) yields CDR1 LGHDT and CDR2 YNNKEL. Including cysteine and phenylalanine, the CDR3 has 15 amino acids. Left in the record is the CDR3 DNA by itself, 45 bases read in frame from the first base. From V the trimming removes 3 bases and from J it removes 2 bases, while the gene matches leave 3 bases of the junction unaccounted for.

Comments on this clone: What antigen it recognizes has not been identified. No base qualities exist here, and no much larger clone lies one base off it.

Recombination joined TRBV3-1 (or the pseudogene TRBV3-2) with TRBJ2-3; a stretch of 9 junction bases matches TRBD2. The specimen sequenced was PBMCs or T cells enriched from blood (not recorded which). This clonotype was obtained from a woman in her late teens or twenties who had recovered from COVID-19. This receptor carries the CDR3 CASSQGLADTDTQYF. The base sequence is TGTGCCAGCAGCCAGGGACTAGCCGACACAGATACGCAGTATTTT.